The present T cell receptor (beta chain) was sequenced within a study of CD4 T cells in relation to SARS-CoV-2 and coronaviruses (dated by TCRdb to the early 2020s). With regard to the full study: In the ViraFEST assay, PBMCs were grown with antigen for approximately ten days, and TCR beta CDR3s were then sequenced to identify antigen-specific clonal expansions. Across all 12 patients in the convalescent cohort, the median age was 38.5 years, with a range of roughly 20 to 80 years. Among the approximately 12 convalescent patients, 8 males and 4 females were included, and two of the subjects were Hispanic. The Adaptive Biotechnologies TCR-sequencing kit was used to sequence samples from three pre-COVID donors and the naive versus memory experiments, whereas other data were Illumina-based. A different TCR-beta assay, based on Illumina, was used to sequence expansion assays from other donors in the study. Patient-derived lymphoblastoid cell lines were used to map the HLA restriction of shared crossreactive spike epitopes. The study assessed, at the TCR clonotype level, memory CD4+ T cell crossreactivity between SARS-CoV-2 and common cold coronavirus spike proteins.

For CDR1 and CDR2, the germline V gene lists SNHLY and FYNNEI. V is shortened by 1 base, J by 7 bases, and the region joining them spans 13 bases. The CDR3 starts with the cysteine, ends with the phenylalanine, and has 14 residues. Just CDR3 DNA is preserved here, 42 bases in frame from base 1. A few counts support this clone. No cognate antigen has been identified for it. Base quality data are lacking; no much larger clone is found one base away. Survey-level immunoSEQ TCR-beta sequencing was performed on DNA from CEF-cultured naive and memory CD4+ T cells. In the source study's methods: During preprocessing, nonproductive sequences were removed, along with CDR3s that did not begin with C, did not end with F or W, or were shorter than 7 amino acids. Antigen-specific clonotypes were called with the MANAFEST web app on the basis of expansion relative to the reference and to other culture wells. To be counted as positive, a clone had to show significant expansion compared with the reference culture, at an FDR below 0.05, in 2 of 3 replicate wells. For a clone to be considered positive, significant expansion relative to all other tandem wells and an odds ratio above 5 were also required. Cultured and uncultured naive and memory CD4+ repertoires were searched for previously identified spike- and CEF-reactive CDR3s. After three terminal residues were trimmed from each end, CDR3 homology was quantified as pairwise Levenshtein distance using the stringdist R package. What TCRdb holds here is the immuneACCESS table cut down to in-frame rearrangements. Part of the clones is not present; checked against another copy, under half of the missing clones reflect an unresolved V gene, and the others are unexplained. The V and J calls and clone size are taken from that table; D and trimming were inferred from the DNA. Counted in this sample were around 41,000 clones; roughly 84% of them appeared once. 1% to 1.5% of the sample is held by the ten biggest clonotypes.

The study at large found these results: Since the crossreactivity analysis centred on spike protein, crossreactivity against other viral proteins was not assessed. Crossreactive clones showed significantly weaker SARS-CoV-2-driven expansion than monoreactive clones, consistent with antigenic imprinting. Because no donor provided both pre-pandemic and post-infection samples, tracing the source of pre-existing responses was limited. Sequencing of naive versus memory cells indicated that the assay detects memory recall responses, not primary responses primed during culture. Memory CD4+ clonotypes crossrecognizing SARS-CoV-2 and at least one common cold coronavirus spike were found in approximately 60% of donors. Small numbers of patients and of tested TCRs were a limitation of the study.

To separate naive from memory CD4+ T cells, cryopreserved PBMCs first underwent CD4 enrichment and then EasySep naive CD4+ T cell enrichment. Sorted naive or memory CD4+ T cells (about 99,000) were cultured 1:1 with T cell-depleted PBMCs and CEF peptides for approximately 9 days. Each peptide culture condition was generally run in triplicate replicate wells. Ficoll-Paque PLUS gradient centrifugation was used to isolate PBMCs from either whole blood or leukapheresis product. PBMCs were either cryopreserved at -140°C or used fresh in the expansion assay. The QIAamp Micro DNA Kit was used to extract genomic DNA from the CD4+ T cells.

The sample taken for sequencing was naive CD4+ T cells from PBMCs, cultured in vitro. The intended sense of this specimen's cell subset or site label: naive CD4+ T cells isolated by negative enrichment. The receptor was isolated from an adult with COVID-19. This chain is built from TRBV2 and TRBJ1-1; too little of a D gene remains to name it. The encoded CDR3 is CASSEESTVIEAFF. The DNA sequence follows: TGTGCCAGCAGTGAAGAAAGCACCGTGATTGAAGCTTTCTTT. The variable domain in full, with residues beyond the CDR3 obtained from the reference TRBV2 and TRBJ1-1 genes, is EPEVTQTPSHQVTQMGQEVILRCVPISNHLYFYWYRQILGQKVEFLVSFYNNEISEKSEIFDDQFSVERPDGSNFTLKIRSTKLEDSAMYFCASSEESTVIEAFFGQGTRLTVV.